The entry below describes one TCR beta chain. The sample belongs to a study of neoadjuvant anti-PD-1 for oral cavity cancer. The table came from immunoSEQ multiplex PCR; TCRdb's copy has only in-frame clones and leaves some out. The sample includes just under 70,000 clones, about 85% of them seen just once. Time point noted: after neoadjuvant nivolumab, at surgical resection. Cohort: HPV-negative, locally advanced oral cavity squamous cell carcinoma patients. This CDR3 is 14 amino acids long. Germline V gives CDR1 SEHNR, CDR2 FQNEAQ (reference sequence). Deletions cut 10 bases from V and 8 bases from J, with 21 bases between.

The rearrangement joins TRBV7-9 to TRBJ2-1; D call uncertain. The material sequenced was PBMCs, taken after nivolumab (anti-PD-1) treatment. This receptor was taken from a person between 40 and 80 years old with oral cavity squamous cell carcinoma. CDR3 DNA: TGTGCCACTCAACTTGCTACCCTTTTCGATGAGCAGTTCTTC. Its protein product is CATQLATLFDEQFF.